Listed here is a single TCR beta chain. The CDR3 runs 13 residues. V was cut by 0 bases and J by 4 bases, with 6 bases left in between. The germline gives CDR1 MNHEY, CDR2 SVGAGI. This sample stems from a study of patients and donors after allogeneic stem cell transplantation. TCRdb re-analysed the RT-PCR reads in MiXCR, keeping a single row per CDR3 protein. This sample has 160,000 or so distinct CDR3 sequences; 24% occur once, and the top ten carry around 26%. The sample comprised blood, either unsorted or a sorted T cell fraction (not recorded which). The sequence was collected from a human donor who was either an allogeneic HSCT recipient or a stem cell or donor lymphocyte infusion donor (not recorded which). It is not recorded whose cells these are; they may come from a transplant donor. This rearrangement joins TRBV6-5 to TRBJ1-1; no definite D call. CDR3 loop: CASSYSGPTEAFF. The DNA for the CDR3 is TGTGCCAGCAGTTACTCCGGTCCCACTGAAGCTTTCTTT.